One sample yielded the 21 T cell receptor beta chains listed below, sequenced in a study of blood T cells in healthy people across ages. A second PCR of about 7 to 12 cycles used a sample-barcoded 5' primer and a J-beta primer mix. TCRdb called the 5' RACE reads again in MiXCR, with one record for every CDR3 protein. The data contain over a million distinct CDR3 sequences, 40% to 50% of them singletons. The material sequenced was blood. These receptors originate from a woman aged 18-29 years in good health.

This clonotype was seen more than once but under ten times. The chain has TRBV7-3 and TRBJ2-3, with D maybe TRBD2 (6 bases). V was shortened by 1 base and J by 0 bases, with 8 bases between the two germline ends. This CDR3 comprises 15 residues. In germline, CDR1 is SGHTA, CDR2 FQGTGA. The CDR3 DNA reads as TGTGCCAGCAGCTTAATAGCGGCTAGCACAGATACGCAGTATTTT. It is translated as CASSLIAASTDTQYF.

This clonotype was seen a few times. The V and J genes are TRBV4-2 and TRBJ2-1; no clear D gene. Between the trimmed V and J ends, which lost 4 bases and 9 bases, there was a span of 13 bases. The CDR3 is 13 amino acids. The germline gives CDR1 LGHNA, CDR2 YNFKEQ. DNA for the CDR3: TGTGCCAGCAGCCCCGAAATGGGCAGTGAGCAGTTCTTC. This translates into CASSPEMGSEQFF.

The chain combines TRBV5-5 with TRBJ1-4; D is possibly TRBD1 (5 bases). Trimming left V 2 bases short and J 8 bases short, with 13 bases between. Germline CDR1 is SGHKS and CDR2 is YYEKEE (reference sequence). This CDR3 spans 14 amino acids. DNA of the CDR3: TGTGCCAGCAGCTTCAGGCAGGGAGACGAAAAACTGTTTTTT. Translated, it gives CASSFRQGDEKLFF.

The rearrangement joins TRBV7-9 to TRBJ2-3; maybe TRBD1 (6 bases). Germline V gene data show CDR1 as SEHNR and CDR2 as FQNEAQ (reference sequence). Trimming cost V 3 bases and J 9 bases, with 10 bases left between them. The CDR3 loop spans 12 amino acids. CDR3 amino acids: CASSLNRATQYF. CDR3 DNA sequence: TGTGCCAGCAGCTTGAACAGGGCCACGCAGTATTTT.

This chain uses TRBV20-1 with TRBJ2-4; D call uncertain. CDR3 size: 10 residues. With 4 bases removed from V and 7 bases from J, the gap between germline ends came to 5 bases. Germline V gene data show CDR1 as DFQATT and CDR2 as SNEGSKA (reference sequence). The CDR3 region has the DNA TGCAGTGCTACCCTTAACATTCAGTACTTC. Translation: CSATLNIQYF.

CDR3 region: CASSHTRQGNEQFF. The CDR3 DNA reads as TGCGCCAGCAGCCATACCCGACAGGGGAATGAGCAGTTCTTC. V usage is TRBV4-1 and J usage is TRBJ2-1, with 8 bases fitting TRBD1. The CDR3 consists of 14 residues. V lost 3 bases, J lost 7 bases, and 5 bases stayed unmatched. Germline CDR1 reads MGHRA; CDR2 reads YSYEKL.

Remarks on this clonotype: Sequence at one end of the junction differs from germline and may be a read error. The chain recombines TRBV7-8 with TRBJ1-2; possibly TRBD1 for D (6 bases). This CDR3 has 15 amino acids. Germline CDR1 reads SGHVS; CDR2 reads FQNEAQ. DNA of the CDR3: TGTGCCAGCAACTTAGTGGGGGCCAGCCCCTATGGCTACACCTTC. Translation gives CASNLVGASPYGYTF.

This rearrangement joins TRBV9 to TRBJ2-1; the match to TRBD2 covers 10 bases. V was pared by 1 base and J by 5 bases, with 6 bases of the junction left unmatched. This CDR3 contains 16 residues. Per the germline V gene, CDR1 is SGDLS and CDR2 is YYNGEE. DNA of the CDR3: TGTGCCAGCAGCGTAAGCGGGGGGGCCGTGAACAATGAGCAGTTCTTC. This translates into CASSVSGGAVNNEQFF.

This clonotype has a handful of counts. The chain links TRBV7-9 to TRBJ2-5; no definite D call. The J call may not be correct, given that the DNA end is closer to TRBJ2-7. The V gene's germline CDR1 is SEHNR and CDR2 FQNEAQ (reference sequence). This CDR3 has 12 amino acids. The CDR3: CASSLEMYEQYF. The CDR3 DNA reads TGTGCCAGCAGCTTAGAGATGTACGAGCAGTACTTC.

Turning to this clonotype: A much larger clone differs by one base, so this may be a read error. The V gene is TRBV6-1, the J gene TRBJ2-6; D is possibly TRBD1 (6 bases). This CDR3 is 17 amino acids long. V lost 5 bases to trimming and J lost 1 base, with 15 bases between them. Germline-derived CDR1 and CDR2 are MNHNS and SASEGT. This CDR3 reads CASSQQGLKSGANVLTF. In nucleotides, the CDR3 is TGTGCCAGCAGTCAACAGGGTTTAAAGTCTGGGGCCAACGTCCTGACTTTC.

The CDR3 coding sequence is TGCGCCAGCAGCTACCAACTAGCGGGAGAGGAGACCCAGTACTTC. The encoded protein is CASSYQLAGEETQYF. The chain uses TRBV5-1 and TRBJ2-5; 11 bases are shared with TRBD2. The CDR3 has 15 amino acids. V shed 3 bases and J 5 bases; nucleotides not matched to a gene: 6. Looked up from germline, CDR1 is SGHRS and CDR2 is YFSETQ.

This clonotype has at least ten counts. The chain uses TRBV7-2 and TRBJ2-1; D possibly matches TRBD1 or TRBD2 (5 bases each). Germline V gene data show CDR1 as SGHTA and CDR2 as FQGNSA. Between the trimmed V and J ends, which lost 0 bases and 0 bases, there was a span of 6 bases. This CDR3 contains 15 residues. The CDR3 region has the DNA TGTGCCAGCAGCTTAGCAGGGACCTCCTACAATGAGCAGTTCTTC. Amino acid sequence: CASSLAGTSYNEQFF.

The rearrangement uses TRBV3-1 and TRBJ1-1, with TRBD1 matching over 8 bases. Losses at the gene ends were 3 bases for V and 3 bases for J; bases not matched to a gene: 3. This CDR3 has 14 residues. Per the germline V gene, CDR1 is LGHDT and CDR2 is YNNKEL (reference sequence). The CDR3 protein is CASSHPRGHTEAFF. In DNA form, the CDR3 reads TGTGCCAGCAGCCACCCCAGGGGGCACACTGAAGCTTTCTTT.

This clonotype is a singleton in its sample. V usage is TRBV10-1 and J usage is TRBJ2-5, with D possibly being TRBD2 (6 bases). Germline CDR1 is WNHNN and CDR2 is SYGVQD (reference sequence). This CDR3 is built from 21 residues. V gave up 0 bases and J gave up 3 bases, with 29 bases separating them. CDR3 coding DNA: TGCGCCAGCAGTGAGTCTCTGGGACTTGGGCGAGAATTAGGTTCGAAAGAGACCCAGTACTTC. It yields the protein CASSESLGLGRELGSKETQYF.

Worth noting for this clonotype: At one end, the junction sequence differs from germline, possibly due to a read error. The CDR3 nucleotides are TGTACCAGCAGCCAAGGGGGCGCCGGTGAAAAACTGTTTTTT. Amino acid sequence: CTSSQGGAGEKLFF. The chain employs TRBV4-2 and TRBJ1-4, with 7 positions matching TRBD1. Looked up from germline, CDR1 is LGHNA and CDR2 is YNFKEQ. The CDR3 extends over 14 amino acids.

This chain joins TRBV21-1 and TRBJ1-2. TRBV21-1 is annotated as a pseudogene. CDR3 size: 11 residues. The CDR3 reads CAKEGDYGYTF. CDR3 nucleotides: TGTGCCAAGGAGGGTGACTATGGCTACACCTTC.

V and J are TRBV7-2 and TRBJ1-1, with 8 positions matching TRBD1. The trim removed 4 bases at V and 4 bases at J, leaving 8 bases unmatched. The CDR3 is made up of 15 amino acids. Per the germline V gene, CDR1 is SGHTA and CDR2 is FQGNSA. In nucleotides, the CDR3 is TGTGCCAGCAGCTCAACAGGGGGTGAGGGCACTGAAGCTTTCTTT. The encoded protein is CASSSTGGEGTEAFF.

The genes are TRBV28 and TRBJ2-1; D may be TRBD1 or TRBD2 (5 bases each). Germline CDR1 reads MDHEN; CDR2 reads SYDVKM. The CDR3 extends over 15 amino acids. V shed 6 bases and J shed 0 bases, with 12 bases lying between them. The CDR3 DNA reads TGTGCCAGCAGAGGTTTCGGGACCTCCTACAATGAGCAGTTCTTC. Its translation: CASRGFGTSYNEQFF.

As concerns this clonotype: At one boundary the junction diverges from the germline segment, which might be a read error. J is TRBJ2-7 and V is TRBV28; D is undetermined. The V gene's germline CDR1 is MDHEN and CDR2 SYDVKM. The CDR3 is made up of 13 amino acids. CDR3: CANSLDPYTEQYF. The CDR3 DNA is TGTGCCAACAGTCTGGATCCTTATACCGAGCAGTACTTC.

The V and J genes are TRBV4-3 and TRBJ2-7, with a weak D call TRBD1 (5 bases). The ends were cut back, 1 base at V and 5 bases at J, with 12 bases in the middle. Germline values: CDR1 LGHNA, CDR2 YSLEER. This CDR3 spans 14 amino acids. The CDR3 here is CASSQGFGADEQYF. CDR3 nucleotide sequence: TGCGCCAGCAGCCAAGGATTTGGGGCCGACGAGCAGTACTTC.

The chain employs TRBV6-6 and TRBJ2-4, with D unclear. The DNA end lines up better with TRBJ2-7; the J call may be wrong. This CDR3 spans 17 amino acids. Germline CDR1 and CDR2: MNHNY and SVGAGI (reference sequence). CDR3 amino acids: CASSYSETGPPTYEQYF. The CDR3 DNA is TGTGCCAGCAGTTATTCCGAAACCGGGCCTCCGACCTACGAGCAGTACTTC.